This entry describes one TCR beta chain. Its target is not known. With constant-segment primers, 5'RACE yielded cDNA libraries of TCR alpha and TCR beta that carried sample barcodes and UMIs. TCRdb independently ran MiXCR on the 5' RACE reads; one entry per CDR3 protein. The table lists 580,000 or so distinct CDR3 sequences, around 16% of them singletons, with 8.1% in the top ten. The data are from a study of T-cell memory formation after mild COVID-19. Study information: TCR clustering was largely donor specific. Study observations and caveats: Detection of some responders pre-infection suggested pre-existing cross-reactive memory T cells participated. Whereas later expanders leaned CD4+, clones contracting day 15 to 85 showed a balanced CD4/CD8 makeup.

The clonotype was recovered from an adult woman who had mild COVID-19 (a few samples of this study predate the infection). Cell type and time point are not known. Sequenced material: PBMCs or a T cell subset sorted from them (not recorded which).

The CDR3 region has the DNA TGTGCCAGCAAGGGTCAGGGTAGGACAAATGAGCAGTTCTTC. Amino acid sequence: CASKGQGRTNEQFF. The chain carries TRBV6-2 or TRBV6-3 and TRBJ2-1; the D gene is possibly TRBD1 (5 bases). Germline V gene data show CDR1 as MNHEY and CDR2 as SVGEGT. The V end lost 7 bases, the J end lost 7 bases, and 17 bases lay between the germline ends. The CDR3 is made up of 14 amino acids.